This T cell receptor beta chain was captured by sequencing in a study of T-cell memory formation after mild COVID-19. A single record per CDR3 protein comes from TCRdb applying MiXCR to the 5' RACE reads. The repertoire includes 300,000 or so distinct CDR3 sequences, about 15% of them detected once, and around 23% sits in the top ten. This clonotype was observed a handful of times. This CDR3 has 13 residues. Per germline, CDR1 MNHNY and CDR2 SVGAGI (reference sequence). Trimming cost V 7 bases and J 8 bases, with 15 bases left between them. The TCR comes from a man aged 18 to 30 who had mild COVID-19 (a few samples of this study predate the infection). Cell type and time point are not known. The chain joins TRBV6-6 to TRBJ2-1; D remains ambiguous. The sequencing input was PBMCs or a T cell subset sorted from them (not recorded which). The CDR3: CASNIPEVDEQFF. CDR3 in DNA: TGTGCCAGCAATATCCCAGAGGTGGATGAGCAGTTCTTC.